The 9 T cell receptor beta chains reported below all come from one sample, sequenced in a study of vaccination and CD4 T cells after COVID-19. These receptors lack a known antigen. The Oncomine TCR Beta short-read assay generated sequence data from the DNA of cultured CD4+ T cells. TCRdb re-called the PCR reads with MiXCR, one entry per CDR3 protein. The sample consists of roughly 20,000 distinct CDR3 sequences, over 40% of them appearing once. Specified treatment: approximately 10-day PBMC culture with coronavirus spike peptide pools or control peptides (ViraFEST assay). The source material was CD4+ T cells from blood, cultured in vitro. These receptors all come from a human donor who had recovered from COVID-19.

This clonotype showed up just a few times. The chain combines TRBV4-3 with TRBJ2-2; D might be TRBD2 (6 bases). Germline V CDR1 and CDR2: LGHNA, YSLEER. The CDR3 is made up of 18 amino acids. V lost 1 base and J lost 0, with 15 bases in between. CDR3 nucleotides: TGCGCCAGCAGCCAAGGCTTGACTAGTCCCTCGAACACCGGGGAGCTGTTTTTT. Its protein is CASSQGLTSPSNTGELFF.

The table lists this clonotype with a few counts. This chain connects TRBV7-6 to TRBJ2-3, with TRBD2 matching 15 bases. The ends lost 2 bases at V and 2 bases at J; junction bases unmatched: 14. The CDR3 length is 21 residues. Germline values: CDR1 SGHVS, CDR2 FNYEAQ. The CDR3 coding sequence is TGTGCCAGCAGCTTATTCTCGCTGAGGACTAGCGGGGGGGGAGCCACAGATACGCAGTATTTT. Encoded protein: CASSLFSLRTSGGGATDTQYF.

The sample holds one count of this clonotype. The chain couples TRBV7-9 to TRBJ1-1; 8 nucleotides match TRBD1. CDR3 size: 17 residues. The ends lost 8 bases at V and 4 bases at J; junction bases unmatched: 18. Germline V lookup: CDR1 SEHNR, CDR2 FQNEAQ (reference sequence). Here the CDR3 reads CASLPVQGAFEVTEAFF. In DNA, the CDR3 is TGTGCCAGCCTACCTGTTCAGGGGGCCTTTGAGGTCACTGAAGCTTTCTTT.

The chain recombines TRBV4-1 with TRBJ2-1, with TRBD1 matching 8 bases. CDR1 and CDR2 from the germline V gene are MGHRA and YSYEKL. The CDR3 has 18 amino acids. V was clipped by 1 base and J by 4 bases; unmatched bases: 12. The CDR3 sequence is CASSQADRGSSSYNEQFF. The CDR3, as DNA: TGCGCCAGCAGCCAAGCAGACAGGGGAAGTTCCTCATACAATGAGCAGTTCTTC.

The chain is built from TRBV12-5 and TRBJ1-6, with D possibly TRBD1 on 6 matching bases. The V end lost 3 bases, the J end lost 10 bases, and 10 bases lay between the germline ends. The CDR3 is made up of 13 amino acids. Germline V gene data show CDR1 as LGHNT and CDR2 as FRNRAP. CDR3 sequence: CASGLEGGSPLHF. The CDR3 DNA follows: TGTGCTAGTGGTTTAGAGGGGGGCTCACCCCTCCACTTT.

CDR3 coding DNA: TGTGCCACCCGGGCCCGTGAGCATAATTCACCCCTCCACTTT. Amino acid sequence: CATRAREHNSPLHF. The chain is built from TRBV6-1 and TRBJ1-6; no clear D gene. V was clipped by 10 bases and J by 5 bases, with 15 bases between them. The CDR3 spans 14 residues. Germline lookup yields CDR1 MNHNS and CDR2 SASEGT.

This clonotype was observed a single time. V and J are TRBV14 and TRBJ2-1; 8 positions match TRBD2. The length of the CDR3 is 19 residues. With 4 bases clipped from V and 4 bases from J, the junction kept 18 bases outside the gene matches. Germline loops: CDR1 SGHDN, CDR2 FVKESK. The CDR3 coding sequence is TGTGCCAGCAGCCCCTTGGGAGGGACCACTAGCGGAGGGTACAATGAGCAGTTCTTC. Protein product: CASSPLGGTTSGGYNEQFF.

This clonotype turned up a few times. This rearrangement joins TRBV6-1 to TRBJ2-1; 7 bases match TRBD1. The germline gives CDR1 MNHNS, CDR2 SASEGT. The CDR3 is made up of 20 amino acids. V trimming: 9 bases; J trimming: 5 bases; junction bases outside the gene matches: 28. CDR3 DNA: TGTGCCAGAGACCATCGACAGGGAAGGGTTACCGGGGTTCCGGACAATGAGCAGTTCTTC. The encoded protein is CARDHRQGRVTGVPDNEQFF.

The V and J genes are TRBV20-1 and TRBJ1-1; 7 bases fit TRBD1. The CDR3 has 15 amino acids. Germline CDR1 is DFQATT and CDR2 is SNEGSKA (reference sequence). The J segment lost 3 bases and the V segment lost 5 bases, leaving 12 bases of the junction unmatched. The CDR3 nucleotides read TGCAGTGCTCCCCATCGACAGGGCTCGGACACTGAAGCTTTCTTT. Translated, it gives CSAPHRQGSDTEAFF.